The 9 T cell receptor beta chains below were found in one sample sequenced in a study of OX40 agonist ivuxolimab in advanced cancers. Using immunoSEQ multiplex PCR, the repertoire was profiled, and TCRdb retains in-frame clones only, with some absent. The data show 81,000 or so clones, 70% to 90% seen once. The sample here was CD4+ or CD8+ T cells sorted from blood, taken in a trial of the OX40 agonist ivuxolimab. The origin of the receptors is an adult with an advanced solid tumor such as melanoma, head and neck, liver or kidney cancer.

The CDR3 region has the DNA TGTGCCAGCAGCGCCGGGACTACCGGGGGCACCTACGAGCAGTACTTC. Its protein product is CASSAGTTGGTYEQYF. The V call is TRBV7-8, the J call TRBJ2-7, with D tentatively TRBD2 (7 bases). CDR3 length: 16 amino acids. Trimming removed 5 bases from V and 2 bases from J, with 19 bases in between. CDR1 and CDR2 from the germline V gene are SGHVS and FQNEAQ.

The CDR3 region is CASSPFGPGGDTQYF. CDR3 in DNA: TGTGCCAGCAGCCCTTTTGGGCCAGGGGGGGATACGCAGTATTTT. This chain joins TRBV11-2 and TRBJ2-3; a possible D gene is TRBD1 (7 bases). Germline CDR1 is SGHAT and CDR2 is FQNNGV. V lost 5 bases, J lost 6 bases, and 18 bases lay in between. CDR3 length: 15 residues.

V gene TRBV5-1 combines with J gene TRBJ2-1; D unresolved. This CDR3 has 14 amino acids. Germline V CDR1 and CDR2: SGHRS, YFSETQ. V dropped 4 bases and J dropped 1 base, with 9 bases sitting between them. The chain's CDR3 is CASSPKGSYNEQFF. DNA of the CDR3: TGCGCCAGCAGCCCCAAAGGGTCCTACAATGAGCAGTTCTTC. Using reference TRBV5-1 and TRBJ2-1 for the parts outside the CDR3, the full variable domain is KAGVTQTPRYLIKTRGQQVTLSCSPISGHRSVSWYQQTPGQGLQFLFEYFSETQRNKGNFPGRFSGRQFSNSRSEMNVSTLELGDSALYLCASSPKGSYNEQFFGPGTRLTVL.

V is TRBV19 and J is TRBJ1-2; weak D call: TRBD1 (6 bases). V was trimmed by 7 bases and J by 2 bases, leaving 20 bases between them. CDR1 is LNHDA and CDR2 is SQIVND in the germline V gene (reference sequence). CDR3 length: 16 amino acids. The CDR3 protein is CASNPLGGRGNYGYTF. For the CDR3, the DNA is TGTGCCAGTAATCCATTAGGGGGTCGGGGGAACTATGGCTACACCTTC.

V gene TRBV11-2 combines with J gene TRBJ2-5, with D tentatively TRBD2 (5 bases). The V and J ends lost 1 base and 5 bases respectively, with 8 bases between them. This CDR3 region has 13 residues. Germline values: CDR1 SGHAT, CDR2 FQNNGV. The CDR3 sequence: CASSLGGWETQYF. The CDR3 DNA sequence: TGTGCCAGCAGCTTAGGAGGGTGGGAGACCCAGTACTTC. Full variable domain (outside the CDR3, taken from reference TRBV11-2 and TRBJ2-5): EAGVAQSPRYKIIEKRQSVAFWCNPISGHATLYWYQQILGQGPKLLIQFQNNGVVDDSQLPKDRFSAERLKGVDSTLKIQPAKLEDSAVYLCASSLGGWETQYFGPGTRLLVL.

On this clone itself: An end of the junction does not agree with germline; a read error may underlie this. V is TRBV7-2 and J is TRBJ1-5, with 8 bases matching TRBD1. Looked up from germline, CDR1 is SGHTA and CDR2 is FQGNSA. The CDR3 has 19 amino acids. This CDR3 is CASILRTGMRGSGNQPQHF. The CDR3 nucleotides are TGTGCCAGCATCTTACGGACAGGGATGAGGGGTAGTGGCAATCAGCCCCAGCATTTT.

CDR3 protein: CASGGLGNTGELFF. DNA of the CDR3: TGTGCCAGCGGGGGACTGGGGAACACCGGGGAGCTGTTTTTT. The chain has TRBV6-1 and TRBJ2-2, with a possible D match to TRBD2 (6 bases). V gave up 8 bases and J gave up 1 base, with 11 bases separating them. The CDR3 runs 14 residues. Germline V gene lookup returns CDR1 MNHNS and CDR2 SASEGT.

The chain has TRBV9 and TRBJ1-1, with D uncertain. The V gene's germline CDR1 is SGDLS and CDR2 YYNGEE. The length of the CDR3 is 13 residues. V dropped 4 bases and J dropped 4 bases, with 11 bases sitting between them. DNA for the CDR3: TGTGCCAGCAGCAGACGGACGGGCACTGAAGCTTTCTTT. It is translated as CASSRRTGTEAFF.

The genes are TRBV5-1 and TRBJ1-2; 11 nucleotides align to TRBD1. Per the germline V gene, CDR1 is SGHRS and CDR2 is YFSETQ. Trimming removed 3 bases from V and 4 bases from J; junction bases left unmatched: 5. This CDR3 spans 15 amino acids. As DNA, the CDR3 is TGCGCCAGCAGCTCAACCGGGACAGGGGGCTATGGCTACACCTTC. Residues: CASSSTGTGGYGYTF.